Shown below are 3 T cell receptor beta chains from a single sample sequenced in a study of blood T cell repertoires in COVID-19. Sequencing used immunoSEQ multiplex PCR; TCRdb keeps in-frame clones, though not all of them. This sample has around 130,000 clones, with about 88% found just once. Input material: peripheral blood. The receptors stem from a man in his sixties with COVID-19, enrolled during active disease.

Concerning this clone itself: A read error may account for a junction end that differs from germline. The chain recombines TRBV10-2 with TRBJ2-1, with D tentatively TRBD1 or TRBD2 (7 bases each). Germline lookup yields CDR1 WSHSY and CDR2 SAAADI. This CDR3 region has 16 residues. CDR3 in amino acids: CASRESGGASYNEQFF. The CDR3 DNA reads TGCGCCAGCAGAGAGTCAGGGGGGGCTAGCTACAATGAGCAGTTCTTC.

V usage is TRBV3-1 (or the pseudogene TRBV3-2) and J usage is TRBJ1-1, with D possibly matching TRBD1 (5 bases). Per germline, CDR1 LGHDT and CDR2 YNNKEL (reference sequence). The CDR3 length is 14 residues. V was pared by 4 bases and J by 2 bases, with 11 bases between. CDR3 coding DNA: TGTGCCAGCAGCCCCTACGGGGGAAACACTGAAGCTTTCTTT. Amino acid sequence: CASSPYGGNTEAFF.

This clone was seen once. This sequence joins TRBV6-4 and TRBJ2-1, with 10 bases identical to TRBD1. The CDR3 sequence is 15 residues long. Germline-derived CDR1 and CDR2 are MRHNA and SNTAGT. V gave up 5 bases and J gave up 2 bases; unmatched junction bases: 3. CDR3 coding DNA: TGTGCCAGCAGTAACGGACAGGGGGCCTACAATGAGCAGTTCTTC. Amino acids: CASSNGQGAYNEQFF.